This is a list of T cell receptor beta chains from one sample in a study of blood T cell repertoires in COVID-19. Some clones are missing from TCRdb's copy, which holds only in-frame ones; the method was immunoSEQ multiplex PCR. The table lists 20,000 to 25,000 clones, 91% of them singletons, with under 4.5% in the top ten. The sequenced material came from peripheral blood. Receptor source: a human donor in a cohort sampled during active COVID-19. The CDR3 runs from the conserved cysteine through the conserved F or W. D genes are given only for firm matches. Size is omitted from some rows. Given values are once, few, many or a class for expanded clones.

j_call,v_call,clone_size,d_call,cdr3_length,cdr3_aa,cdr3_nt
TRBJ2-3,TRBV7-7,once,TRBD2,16,CASSLALSGSPDTQYF,TGTGCTAGCAGCTTAGCGCTCAGCGGGAGTCCAGATACGCAGTATTTT
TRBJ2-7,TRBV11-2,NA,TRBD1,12,CASTRDSYEQYF,TGTGCCAGCACTAGGGACAGCTACGAGCAGTACTTC
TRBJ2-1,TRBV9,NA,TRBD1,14,CASSTPADRGEQFF,TGTGCCAGCAGCACCCCCGCCGACAGGGGAGAGCAGTTCTTC
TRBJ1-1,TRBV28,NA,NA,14,CASSSGRRDTEAFF,TGTGCCAGCAGTTCGGGGAGGAGGGACACTGAAGCTTTCTTT
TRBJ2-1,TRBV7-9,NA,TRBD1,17,CASSLPPGQGSYNEQFF,TGTGCCAGCAGCTTACCCCCGGGACAGGGGAGCTACAATGAGCAGTTCTTC
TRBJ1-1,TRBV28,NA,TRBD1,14,CASPGQGSGPEAFF,TGTGCCAGTCCCGGACAGGGGTCCGGGCCTGAAGCTTTCTTT
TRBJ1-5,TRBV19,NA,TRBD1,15,CASSMSGGQGKPQHF,TGTGCCAGTAGTATGTCAGGGGGCCAGGGTAAGCCCCAGCATTTT
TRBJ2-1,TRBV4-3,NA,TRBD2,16,CASSQETSGIPNEQFF,TGCGCCAGCAGCCAAGAGACTAGCGGGATCCCCAATGAGCAGTTCTTC
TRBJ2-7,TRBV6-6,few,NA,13,CASSYGGSYEQYF,TGTGCCAGCAGTTATGGAGGCTCCTACGAGCAGTACTTC
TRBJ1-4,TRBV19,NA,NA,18,CASSEPGDPGSTNEKLFF,TGTGCCAGTAGCGAACCAGGGGACCCGGGTTCAACTAATGAAAAACTGTTTTTT
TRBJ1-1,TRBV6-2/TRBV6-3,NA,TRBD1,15,CASSYPRTGGGEAFF,TGTGCCAGCAGTTACCCTCGGACAGGGGGCGGTGAAGCTTTCTTT
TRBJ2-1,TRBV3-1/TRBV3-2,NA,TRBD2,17,CASSQGKRLAGPNEQFF,TGTGCCAGCAGCCAAGGAAAGAGACTAGCGGGACCCAATGAGCAGTTCTTC
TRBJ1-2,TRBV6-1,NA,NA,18,CASSEHPYAGSLRWGYTF,TGTGCCAGCAGTGAACACCCCTACGCGGGCAGCCTAAGATGGGGCTACACCTTC
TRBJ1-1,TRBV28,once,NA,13,CASSIRGGTEAFF,TGTGCCAGCAGTATCAGGGGTGGCACTGAAGCTTTCTTT
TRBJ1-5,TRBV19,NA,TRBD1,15,CASRMTGGPNQPQHF,TGTGCCAGTAGGATGACAGGGGGCCCCAATCAGCCCCAGCATTTT
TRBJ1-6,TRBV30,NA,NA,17,CAWSGFGGEKDNSPLHF,TGTGCCTGGAGTGGTTTTGGCGGTGAAAAGGATAATTCACCCCTCCACTTT
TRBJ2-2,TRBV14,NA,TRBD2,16,CASSLGLAGVTGELFF,TGTGCCAGCAGCTTGGGACTAGCGGGGGTCACCGGGGAGCTGTTTTTT
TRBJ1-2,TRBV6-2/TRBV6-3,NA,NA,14,CASSYARGGSGYTF,TGTGCCAGCAGTTACGCCCGCGGGGGAAGCGGCTACACCTTC
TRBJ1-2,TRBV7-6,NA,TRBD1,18,CASSLSIGQGGLNYGYTF,TGTGCCAGCAGCTTGTCGATCGGACAGGGGGGACTTAACTATGGCTACACCTTC
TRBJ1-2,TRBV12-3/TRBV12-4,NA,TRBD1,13,CASSSGQGYGYTF,TGTGCCAGCAGTTCGGGACAGGGATATGGCTACACCTTC
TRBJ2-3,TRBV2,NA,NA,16,CASSEAPSPSTDTQYF,TGTGCCAGCAGTGAAGCTCCTAGCCCGAGCACAGATACGCAGTATTTT
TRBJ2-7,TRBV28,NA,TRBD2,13,CASSSSGGSEQYF,TGTGCCAGCAGTTCGAGCGGGGGGTCCGAGCAGTACTTC
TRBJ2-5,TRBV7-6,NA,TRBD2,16,CASSATMAGGVETQYF,TGTGCCAGCAGCGCCACCATGGCGGGAGGTGTAGAGACCCAGTACTTC
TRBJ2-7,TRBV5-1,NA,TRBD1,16,CASSLAPGTGRYEQYF,TGCGCCAGCAGCTTGGCCCCCGGGACAGGACGTTACGAGCAGTACTTC
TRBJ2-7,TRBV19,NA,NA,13,CASNPSPGYEQYF,TGTGCCAGTAATCCCTCCCCAGGCTACGAGCAGTACTTC
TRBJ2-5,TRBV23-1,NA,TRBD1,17,CASSQASGTVTQETQYF,TGCGCCAGCAGTCAAGCCTCCGGGACAGTTACACAAGAGACCCAGTACTTC
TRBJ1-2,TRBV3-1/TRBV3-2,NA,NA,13,CASSQTEQGGYTF,TGTGCCAGCAGCCAGACAGAACAGGGTGGCTACACCTTC
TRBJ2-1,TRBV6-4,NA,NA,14,CASSDWGPSDEQFF,TGTGCCAGCAGTGACTGGGGCCCCTCCGATGAGCAGTTCTTC
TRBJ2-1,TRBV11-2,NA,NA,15,CASSLGRGTHNEQFF,TGTGCCAGCAGCTTAGGACGGGGGACCCACAATGAGCAGTTCTTC
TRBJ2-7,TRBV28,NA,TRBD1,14,CASSGPGQHYEQYF,TGTGCCAGCAGCGGTCCGGGACAGCACTACGAGCAGTACTTC
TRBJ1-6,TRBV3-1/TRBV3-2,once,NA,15,CASSQVDSLNSPLHF,TGTGCCAGCAGCCAAGTCGACAGTCTGAATTCACCCCTCCACTTT
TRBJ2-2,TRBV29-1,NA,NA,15,CSVVVGTTNTGELFF,TGCAGCGTTGTGGTCGGGACAACGAACACCGGGGAGCTGTTTTTT
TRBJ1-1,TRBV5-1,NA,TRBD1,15,CASSSGQGGNTEAFF,TGCGCCAGCAGCTCGGGACAGGGAGGTAACACTGAAGCTTTCTTT
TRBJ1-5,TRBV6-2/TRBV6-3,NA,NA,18,CASSYMTETGFSNQPQHF,TGTGCCAGCAGTTACATGACCGAGACAGGCTTTAGCAATCAGCCCCAGCATTTT
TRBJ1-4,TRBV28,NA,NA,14,CASREGSNNEKLFF,TGTGCCAGCAGGGAGGGGAGCAATAATGAAAAACTGTTTTTT
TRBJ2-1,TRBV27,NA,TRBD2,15,CASSFSREGGNEQFF,TGTGCCAGCAGTTTTTCGCGGGAGGGTGGCAATGAGCAGTTCTTC
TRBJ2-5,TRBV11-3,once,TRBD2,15,CASSSGLADKETQYF,TGTGCCAGCAGCTCGGGACTAGCGGATAAAGAGACCCAGTACTTC
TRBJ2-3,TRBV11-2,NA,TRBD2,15,CASRQTSGYTDTQYF,TGTGCCAGCCGCCAGACTAGCGGGTACACAGATACGCAGTATTTT
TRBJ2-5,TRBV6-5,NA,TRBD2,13,CASRAGLQETQYF,TGTGCCAGCAGAGCGGGACTTCAAGAGACCCAGTACTTC
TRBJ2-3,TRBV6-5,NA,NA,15,CASNTLAGSTDTQYF,TGTGCCAGCAATACCCTGGCGGGGAGCACAGATACGCAGTATTTT
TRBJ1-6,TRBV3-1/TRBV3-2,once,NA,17,CASSQVGRGFYLSSLHF,TGTGCCAGCAGCCAAGTTGGCAGGGGTTTTTATCTTTCGTCCCTCCACTTT
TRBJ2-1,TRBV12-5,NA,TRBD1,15,CASGFGTGGSNEQFF,TGTGCTAGTGGTTTTGGGACAGGGGGTAGCAATGAGCAGTTCTTC
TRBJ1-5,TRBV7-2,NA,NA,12,CASSLGGEPQHF,TGTGCCAGCAGCTTAGGGGGCGAGCCCCAGCATTTT
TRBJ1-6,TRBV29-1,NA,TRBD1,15,CSGTGGLGHNSPLHF,TGCAGCGGGACAGGGGGCTTGGGACATAATTCACCCCTCCACTTT
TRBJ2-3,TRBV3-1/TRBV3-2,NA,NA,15,CASSQGGIAADTQYF,TGTGCCAGCAGCCAAGGAGGAATAGCAGCAGATACGCAGTATTTT
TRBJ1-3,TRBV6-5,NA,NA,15,CATLEAGYSGNTIYF,TGTGCCACCCTGGAAGCGGGCTACTCTGGAAACACCATATATTTT
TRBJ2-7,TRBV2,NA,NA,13,CASSARTVYEQYF,TGTGCCAGCAGTGCACGGACTGTCTACGAGCAGTACTTC
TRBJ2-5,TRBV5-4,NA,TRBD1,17,CASSSNTGGWKRETQYF,TGTGCCAGCAGCTCAAACACAGGGGGTTGGAAACGAGAGACCCAGTACTTC
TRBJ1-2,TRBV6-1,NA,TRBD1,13,CASSEVQGGGYTF,TGTGCCAGCAGTGAAGTTCAGGGGGGCGGCTACACCTTC
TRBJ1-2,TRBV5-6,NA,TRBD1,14,CASSPKTGGGGYTF,TGTGCCAGCAGCCCTAAAACAGGGGGTGGAGGCTACACCTTC
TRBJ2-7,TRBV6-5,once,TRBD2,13,CASNSGGPYEQYF,TGTGCCAGCAATAGCGGGGGGCCCTACGAGCAGTACTTC
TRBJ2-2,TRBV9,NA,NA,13,CASSVLLTGELFF,TGTGCCAGCAGCGTCCTGCTAACCGGGGAGCTGTTTTTT
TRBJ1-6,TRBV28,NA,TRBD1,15,CASSFLGQANSPLHF,TGTGCCAGCAGTTTTTTGGGACAGGCTAATTCACCCCTCCACTTT
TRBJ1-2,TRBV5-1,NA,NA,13,CASSAEGSYGYTF,TGCGCCAGCAGCGCGGAGGGGTCCTATGGCTACACCTTC
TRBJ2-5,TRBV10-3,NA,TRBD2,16,CAISDSGLAGWETQYF,TGTGCCATCAGTGATTCGGGACTAGCGGGGTGGGAGACCCAGTACTTC